A single sample is the source of the 7 T cell receptor beta chains below, sequenced in a study of graft-versus-host responses after intestinal transplantation. No cognate antigen is known for these TCRs. TCRdb's table, derived via immunoSEQ multiplex PCR, lists solely in-frame clones and lacks some. Here the sample spans 100,000 to 120,000 clones, 90% to 95% being singletons. The sample consisted of unstimulated CD8+ T cells sorted from spleen or lymph node cells, taken before intestinal transplant. All receptors derive from a human donor who received an intestinal transplant.

The chain recombines TRBV6-5 with TRBJ1-2, with D unclear. The V and J ends lost 8 bases and 4 bases respectively, with 14 bases between them. Germline CDR1 is MNHEY and CDR2 is SVGAGI. The CDR3 covers 13 residues. The CDR3 reads CASGEAYSYGYTF. CDR3 bases: TGTGCCAGCGGGGAGGCTTATAGCTATGGCTACACCTTC.

CDR3 region: CASSIATDLAIDYTF. For the CDR3, the DNA is TGTGCCAGTAGTATAGCCACGGACCTCGCTATCGACTACACCTTC. The chain joins TRBV19 to TRBJ1-2, with D unresolved. From germline, CDR1 is LNHDA and CDR2 SQIVND (reference sequence). The CDR3 runs to 15 residues. Trimming shortened V by 1 base and J by 10 bases, and 19 bases separated the two germline ends.

CDR3 amino acids: CASSPGAGVRTGQYF. The CDR3 bases are TGTGCCAGCAGCCCGGGAGCGGGGGTGCGCACAGGCCAGTACTTC. The chain carries TRBV7-6 and TRBJ2-5; TRBD2 aligns across 8 bases. J lost 10 bases, V lost 5 bases, and 15 bases had no gene match. Germline CDR1 SGHVS, CDR2 FNYEAQ. The CDR3 runs to 15 residues. Full variable domain (remainder filled in from reference TRBV7-6 and TRBJ2-5): GAGVSQSPRYKVTKRGQDVALRCDPISGHVSLYWYRQALGQGPEFLTYFNYEAQQDKSGLPNDRFSAERPEGSISTLTIQRTEQRDSAMYRCASSPGAGVRTGQYFGPGTRLLVL.

CDR3 in amino acids: CAISELPDRMYSGYTF. The CDR3 bases are TGTGCCATCAGTGAGTTACCTGACAGGATGTACTCTGGCTACACCTTC. The chain uses TRBV10-3 and TRBJ1-2; D possibly corresponds to TRBD1 (6 bases). The CDR3 covers 16 residues. V was trimmed by 1 base and J by 7 bases, leaving 19 bases between them. Germline lookup yields CDR1 ENHRY and CDR2 SYGVKD.

This clone was observed a few times. The V call is TRBV6-1, the J call TRBJ1-3, with TRBD1 matching over 7 bases. V dropped 7 bases and J dropped 1; count of bases not matched to a gene: 4. This CDR3 is 14 amino acids long. Germline assignment: CDR1 MNHNS and CDR2 SASEGT. The CDR3 sequence: CASMTGTSGNTIYF. The CDR3 DNA reads TGTGCCAGCATGACAGGGACTTCTGGAAACACCATATATTTT.

The chain has TRBV11-2 and TRBJ2-7; 11 bases agree with TRBD1. The CDR3 runs 15 residues. J lost 5 bases, V lost 5 bases, and 8 bases had no gene match. CDR1 and CDR2 from the germline V gene are SGHAT and FQNNGV. CDR3 coding DNA: TGTGCCAGCAGCCTTGAACCGGGACAGGGGGACGAGCAGTACTTC. Translated, it gives CASSLEPGQGDEQYF.

The V gene is TRBV14, the J gene TRBJ2-2; D is uncertain. Between the trimmed V and J ends, which lost 4 bases and 8 bases, there was a span of 11 bases. CDR1 is SGHDN, CDR2 FVKESK, per germline. The CDR3 has 13 residues. As DNA, the CDR3 is TGTGCCAGCAGCCCTACGATCGGTGGGGAGCTGTTTTTT. Amino acids: CASSPTIGGELFF.